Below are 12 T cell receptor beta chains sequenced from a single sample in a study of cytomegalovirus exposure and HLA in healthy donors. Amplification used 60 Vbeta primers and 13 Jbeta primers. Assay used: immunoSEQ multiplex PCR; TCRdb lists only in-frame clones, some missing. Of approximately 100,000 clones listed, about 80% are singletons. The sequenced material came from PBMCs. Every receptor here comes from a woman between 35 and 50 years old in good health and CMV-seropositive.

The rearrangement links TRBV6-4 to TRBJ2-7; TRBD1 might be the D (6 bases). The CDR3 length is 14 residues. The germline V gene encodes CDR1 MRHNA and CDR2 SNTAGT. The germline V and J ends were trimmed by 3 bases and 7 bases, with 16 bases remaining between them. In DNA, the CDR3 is TGTGCCAGCAGTGAGCGGCCAGGGGCTGGAGAGCAGTACTTC. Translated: CASSERPGAGEQYF.

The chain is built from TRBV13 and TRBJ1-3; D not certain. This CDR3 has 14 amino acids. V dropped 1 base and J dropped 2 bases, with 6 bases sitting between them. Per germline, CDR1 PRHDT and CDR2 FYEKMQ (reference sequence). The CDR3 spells CASSLVQAGNTIYF. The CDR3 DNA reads TGTGCCAGCAGCTTAGTTCAGGCTGGAAACACCATATATTTT.

CDR3 residues: CASSLAPGRVTEAFF. CDR3 DNA sequence: TGTGCCAGCAGCTTAGCTCCAGGGAGGGTAACTGAAGCTTTCTTT. The V call is TRBV7-2, the J call TRBJ1-1, with D possibly being TRBD1 (5 bases). The CDR3 has 15 residues. V shed 0 bases and J shed 5 bases, with 13 bases lying between them. Germline-derived CDR1 and CDR2 are SGHTA and FQGNSA.

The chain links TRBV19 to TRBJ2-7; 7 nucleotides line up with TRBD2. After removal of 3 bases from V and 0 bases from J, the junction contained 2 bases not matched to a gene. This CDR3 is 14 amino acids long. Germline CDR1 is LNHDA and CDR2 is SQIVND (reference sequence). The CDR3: CASSIRGDSYEQYF. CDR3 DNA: TGTGCCAGTAGTATTCGGGGGGACTCCTACGAGCAGTACTTC. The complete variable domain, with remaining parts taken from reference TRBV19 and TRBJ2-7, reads DGGITQSPKYLFRKEGQNVTLSCEQNLNHDAMYWYRQDPGQGLRLIYYSQIVNDFQKGDIAEGYSVSREKKESFPLTVTSAQKNPTAFYLCASSIRGDSYEQYFGPGTRLTVT.

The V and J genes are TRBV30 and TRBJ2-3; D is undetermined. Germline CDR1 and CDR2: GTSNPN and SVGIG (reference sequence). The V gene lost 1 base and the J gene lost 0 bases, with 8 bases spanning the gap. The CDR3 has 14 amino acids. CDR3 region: CAWSGGGSTDTQYF. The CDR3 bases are TGTGCCTGGAGTGGTGGCGGAAGCACAGATACGCAGTATTTT.

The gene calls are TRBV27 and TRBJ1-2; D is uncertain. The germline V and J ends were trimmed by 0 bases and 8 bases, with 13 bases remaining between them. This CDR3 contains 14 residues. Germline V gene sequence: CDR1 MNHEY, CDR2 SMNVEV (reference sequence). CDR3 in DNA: TGTGCCAGCAGTTTATCATACGGAGTACAAGGCTACACCTTC. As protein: CASSLSYGVQGYTF.

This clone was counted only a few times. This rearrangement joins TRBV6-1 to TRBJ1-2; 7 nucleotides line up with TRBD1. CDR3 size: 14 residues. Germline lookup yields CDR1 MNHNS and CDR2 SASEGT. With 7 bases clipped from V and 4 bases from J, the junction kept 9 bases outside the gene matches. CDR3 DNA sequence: TGTGCCAGCATCCCTCCGGGACAGTTCTATGGCTACACCTTC. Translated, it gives CASIPPGQFYGYTF.

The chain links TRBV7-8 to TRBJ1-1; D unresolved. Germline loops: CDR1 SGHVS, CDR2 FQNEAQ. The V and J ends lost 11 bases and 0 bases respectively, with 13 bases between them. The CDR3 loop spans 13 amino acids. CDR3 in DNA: TGTGCCTCCGGAGTCACCATGAACACTGAAGCTTTCTTT. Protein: CASGVTMNTEAFF.

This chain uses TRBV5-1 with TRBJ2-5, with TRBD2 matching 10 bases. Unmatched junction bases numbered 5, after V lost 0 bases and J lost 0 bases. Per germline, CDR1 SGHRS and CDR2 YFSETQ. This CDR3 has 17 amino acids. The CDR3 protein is CASSLGASGGYQETQYF. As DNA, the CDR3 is TGCGCCAGCAGCTTGGGTGCTAGCGGGGGCTACCAAGAGACCCAGTACTTC.

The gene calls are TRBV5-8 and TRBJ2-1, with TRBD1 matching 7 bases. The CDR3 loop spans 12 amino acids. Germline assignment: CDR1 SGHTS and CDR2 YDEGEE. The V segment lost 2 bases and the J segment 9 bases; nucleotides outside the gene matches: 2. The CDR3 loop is CASSFKGAEQFF. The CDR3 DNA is TGTGCCAGCAGCTTTAAGGGGGCTGAGCAGTTCTTC.

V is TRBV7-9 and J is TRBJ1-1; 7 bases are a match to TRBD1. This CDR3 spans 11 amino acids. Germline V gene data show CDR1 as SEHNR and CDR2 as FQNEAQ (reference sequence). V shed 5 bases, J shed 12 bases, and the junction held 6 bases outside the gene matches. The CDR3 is CASSEDREPFF. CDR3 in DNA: TGTGCCAGCAGCGAAGACAGGGAGCCTTTCTTT.

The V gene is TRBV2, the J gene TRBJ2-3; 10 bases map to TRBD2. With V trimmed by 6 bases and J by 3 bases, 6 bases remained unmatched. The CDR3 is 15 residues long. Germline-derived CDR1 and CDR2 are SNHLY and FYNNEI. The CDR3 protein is CASSPGLAATDTQYF. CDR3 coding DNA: TGTGCCAGCAGCCCCGGACTAGCGGCGACAGATACGCAGTATTTT.